Each of the 6 T cell receptor beta chains below was sequenced from the same sample in a study of blood T cells in healthy people across ages. A sample-barcoded 5' primer and a J-beta primer mix were used in a second PCR of roughly 7 to 11 cycles. TCRdb called the 5' RACE reads again in MiXCR, with one record for every CDR3 protein. This repertoire shows hundreds of thousands of distinct CDR3 sequences, approximately 31% found once; its top ten account for roughly 15%. Sample: blood. These receptors were collected from a woman of 80 years or more in good health.

Many counts were recorded for this clonotype. The V call is TRBV4-2, the J call TRBJ2-3, with no clear D. CDR1 and CDR2 from the germline V gene are LGHNA and YNFKEQ. V lost 3 bases and J lost 5, with 12 bases in between. The CDR3 is 14 amino acids. CDR3 sequence (DNA): TGTGCCAGCAGCCAGATGACTGGCCGAGATACGCAGTATTTT. Protein: CASSQMTGRDTQYF.

The chain carries TRBV20-1 and TRBJ2-7, with D hard to call. Per germline, CDR1 DFQATT and CDR2 SNEGSKA (reference sequence). CDR3 length equals 15 residues. V was pared by 5 bases and J by 2 bases, with 19 bases between. The CDR3 here is CSALARLSFTYEQYF. The DNA of the CDR3 is TGCAGTGCTCTCGCCAGGCTTTCCTTTACCTACGAGCAGTACTTC.

Only a few counts were recorded for this clonotype. This may be a read error, as it is one base from a much larger clone. The rearrangement uses TRBV5-1 and TRBJ2-5, with 8 bases identical to TRBD1. V lost 3 bases and J lost 5; bases outside the gene matches: 6. CDR1 and CDR2 from the germline V gene are SGHRS and YFSETQ. The CDR3 spans 14 residues. DNA of the CDR3: TGCGCCAGCAGCTGGCAGGGGGCTGGGGAGACCCAGTACTTC. Amino acids: CASSWQGAGETQYF.

This chain links TRBV6-2 or TRBV6-3 with TRBJ2-6; D unresolved. V lost 6 bases and J lost 1, with 13 bases in between. CDR1 and CDR2 from the germline V gene are MNHEY and SVGEGT. The CDR3 has 16 residues. The CDR3 sequence: CASRWEIQSGANVLTF. CDR3 nucleotide sequence: TGTGCCAGCAGGTGGGAAATCCAATCTGGGGCCAACGTCCTGACTTTC.

This clonotype was recorded at least ten times. The rearrangement uses TRBV7-9 and TRBJ2-7, with a possible D match to TRBD2 (5 bases). The CDR3 has 15 residues. V lost 6 bases to trimming and J lost 4 bases, with 19 bases between them. Germline CDR1 and CDR2: SEHNR and FQNEAQ (reference sequence). DNA of the CDR3: TGTGCCAGCAGTAGCGCCGACAAGAAAAGGTACGAGCAGTACTTC. Translation: CASSSADKKRYEQYF.

Points on this clonotype: Being one base from a much bigger clone, this may be a read error. CDR3 DNA: TGCAGTGCTAGAGATGTAGGGAACCACGAGCAGTTCTTC. This encodes CSARDVGNHEQFF. The gene calls are TRBV20-1 and TRBJ2-1; D is unclear. CDR3 size: 13 residues. Germline CDR1 DFQATT, CDR2 SNEGSKA (reference sequence). The V end was cut by 0 bases, the J end by 10 bases, with 13 bases between.